Following are 9 T cell receptor beta chains from one sample sequenced in a study of T cell responses to AZD1222 COVID-19 vaccine. Data came from immunoSEQ multiplex PCR; TCRdb stores just in-frame clones and leaves some out. The table includes more than 250,000 clones, just over 90% detected once. Sequencing used peripheral blood, obtained on day 0 of AZD1222 vaccination. Every receptor here comes from an adult in good health.

The CDR3 sequence: CASSLGTLAEGNEQFF. CDR3 DNA sequence: TGTGCCAGCAGCTTAGGAACACTAGCAGAGGGGAATGAGCAGTTCTTC. The chain combines TRBV11-1 with TRBJ2-1; D possibly corresponds to TRBD2 (6 bases). The CDR3 runs to 16 residues. Germline CDR1 is SGHAT and CDR2 is FQDESV (reference sequence). Trimming shortened V by 1 base and J by 7 bases, and 17 bases separated the two germline ends.

V gene TRBV6-5 combines with J gene TRBJ1-4; D perhaps matches TRBD1 (5 bases). V was pared by 6 bases and J by 3 bases, with 14 bases between. The germline gives CDR1 MNHEY, CDR2 SVGAGI. CDR3 size: 15 residues. CDR3 sequence (DNA): TGTGCCAGCAGGCGGGACGCCGGCTCTAATGAAAAACTGTTTTTT. Translating gives CASRRDAGSNEKLFF.

The gene calls are TRBV2 and TRBJ1-4; D is possibly TRBD1 (6 bases). V lost 5 bases and J 5 bases, leaving 15 bases between the germline ends. Germline lookup yields CDR1 SNHLY and CDR2 FYNNEI. CDR3 length: 15 residues. CDR3 bases: TGTGCCAGCAGTTCTCTGACAGGATCAAATGAAAAACTGTTTTTT. The encoded protein is CASSSLTGSNEKLFF. Full variable domain (outside the CDR3, taken from reference TRBV2 and TRBJ1-4): EPEVTQTPSHQVTQMGQEVILRCVPISNHLYFYWYRQILGQKVEFLVSFYNNEISEKSEIFDDQFSVERPDGSNFTLKIRSTKLEDSAMYFCASSSLTGSNEKLFFGSGTQLSVL.

V usage is TRBV6-4 and J usage is TRBJ2-3, with TRBD1 matching 8 bases. J gave up 4 bases and V 7 bases, and 25 bases lay outside the gene matches. The CDR3 covers 20 residues. Germline CDR1 is MRHNA and CDR2 is SNTAGT. As DNA, the CDR3 is TGTGCCAGCACCCCCGACAGGGGATGGAACCTCCGGGGATGTGCAGATACGCAGTATTTT. Amino acids: CASTPDRGWNLRGCADTQYF.

The gene calls are TRBV5-1 and TRBJ2-2, with D maybe TRBD2 (6 bases). CDR1 is SGHRS and CDR2 is YFSETQ in the germline V gene. Deletions cut 4 bases from V and 4 bases from J, with 11 bases between. The CDR3 is 14 residues long. The CDR3 bases are TGCGCCAGCAGCCCGATGGGGGGCACCGGGGAGCTGTTTTTT. Residues: CASSPMGGTGELFF.

CDR3 DNA sequence: TGTGCCAGCAGCCAAGGGGTTATAAACTACGAGCAGTACTTC. It specifies CASSQGVINYEQYF. The rearrangement links TRBV4-2 to TRBJ2-7; D remains ambiguous. The V end was cut by 1 base, the J end by 3 bases, with 10 bases between. This CDR3 contains 14 residues. Germline-derived CDR1 and CDR2 are LGHNA and YNFKEQ.

This clone showed up just once. The chain recombines TRBV4-1 with TRBJ1-4; D ambiguous. Per the germline V gene, CDR1 is MGHRA and CDR2 is YSYEKL. This CDR3 contains 14 residues. V was pared by 5 bases and J by 5 bases, with 12 bases between. CDR3 loop: CASSGGPNNEKLFF. CDR3 DNA sequence: TGCGCCAGCAGCGGAGGACCTAACAATGAAAAACTGTTTTTT.

This clone appeared a single time. The chain employs TRBV25-1 and TRBJ1-1, with TRBD1 as a possible D gene (6 bases). V was shortened by 6 bases and J by 0 bases, with 8 bases between the two germline ends. This CDR3 comprises 13 residues. CDR1 and CDR2 from the germline V gene are MGHDK and SYGVNS. The CDR3 reads CASRRGMNTEAFF. CDR3 DNA: TGTGCCAGCAGGAGGGGGATGAACACTGAAGCTTTCTTT.

V is TRBV13 and J is TRBJ2-3; no clear D. CDR1 and CDR2 from the germline V gene are PRHDT and FYEKMQ (reference sequence). V lost 5 bases and J lost 0, with 9 bases in between. The CDR3 consists of 14 residues. The CDR3 loop is CASSVTRSTDTQYF. The CDR3 DNA reads as TGTGCCAGCAGCGTGACCCGGAGCACAGATACGCAGTATTTT.